A selection of T cell receptor beta chains follows, all from one sample in a study of beta chain features in type 1 diabetes. Sequencing was performed with immunoSEQ multiplex PCR; in TCRdb, only in-frame clones are kept and a portion is missing. The repertoire holds 600,000 to 750,000 clones, with under 15% as singletons. The sample comprised naive CD4+ T cells from blood. The receptors stem from a man in his thirties or forties with type 1 diabetes. Both conserved end residues are part of each CDR3. A D gene is named only where the DNA matches it firmly. Clone size is stated in some rows and not others, as once, few, many or a class when expanded.

j_call	clone_size	d_call	v_call	cdr3_nt	cdr3_aa
TRBJ1-5	NA	NA	TRBV6-1	TGTGCCAGCAGAGCGAGACAGGCAAGGAATCAGCCCCAGCATTTT	CASRARQARNQPQHF
TRBJ2-3	few	NA	TRBV30	TGTGCCTGGAGCTCAGGGGGCACAGATACGCAGTATTTT	CAWSSGGTDTQYF
TRBJ2-7	few	NA	TRBV20-1	TGCAGTGCTGGTCTGAACGAGCAGTACTTC	CSAGLNEQYF
TRBJ2-2	NA	TRBD1	TRBV7-9	TGTGCCAGCATCATACCTCGGACAGGGTCCGGGGAGCTGTTTTTT	CASIIPRTGSGELFF
TRBJ1-6	few	NA	TRBV5-6	TGTGCCAGCAGCTTGCGGGAAGCGAATTCACCCCTCCACTTT	CASSLREANSPLHF
TRBJ2-2	NA	NA	TRBV9	TGTGCCAGCAGCGTGTTTATCGGGGCAGGCCAAGGGGAGCTGTTTTTT	CASSVFIGAGQGELFF
TRBJ2-1	NA	TRBD2	TRBV13	TGTGCCAGCAGCTCGGGACTAGCGGGGGTTCCCTCCTACAATGAGCAGTTCTTC	CASSSGLAGVPSYNEQFF
TRBJ1-6	few	NA	TRBV5-1	TGCGCCAGCAGCTTGACAGGACAAAATTCACCCCTCCACTTT	CASSLTGQNSPLHF
TRBJ2-3	few	TRBD1	TRBV28	TGTGCCAGCAGAGGACAGGGGAAGGGAGATACGCAGTATTTT	CASRGQGKGDTQYF
TRBJ1-2	NA	NA	TRBV29-1	TGCAGCGTTGAAGTAGGGTCGGGACCTAACTATGGCTACACCTTC	CSVEVGSGPNYGYTF
TRBJ2-7	NA	NA	TRBV29-1	TGCAGCGTTGCAACAGACACCTACGAGCAGTACTTC	CSVATDTYEQYF
TRBJ1-1	few	NA	TRBV13	TGTGCCAGCAGCGAAGGGTCGTACACTGAAGCTTTCTTT	CASSEGSYTEAFF
TRBJ2-7	NA	TRBD1	TRBV5-1	TGCGCCAGCAGCTTGGGACAGGGGAGCGGCGAGCAGTACTTC	CASSLGQGSGEQYF
TRBJ2-1	few	TRBD2	TRBV28	TGTGCCAGCAGTTTACTTGGGGGGGTCCCCTACAATGAGCAGTTCTTC	CASSLLGGVPYNEQFF
TRBJ1-4	NA	NA	TRBV20-1	TGCAGTGCTCAGAGGGGTGAAAAACTGTTTTTT	CSAQRGEKLFF
TRBJ2-7	NA	TRBD2	TRBV6-5	TGTGCCAGCAGTCCCCTCGGGGGGGCCTCCTACGAGCAGTACTTC	CASSPLGGASYEQYF
TRBJ2-1	NA	NA	TRBV7-2	TGTGCCAGCAGCTTAGTCGGGGGCCACATGGATGAGCAGTTCTTC	CASSLVGGHMDEQFF
TRBJ2-7	few	NA	TRBV6-6	TGTGCCAGCAGTTACTCCCCGACTCCCTACGAGCAGTACTTC	CASSYSPTPYEQYF
TRBJ1-6	few	NA	TRBV2	TGTGCCAGCAGTGAATTGGGGGGGGGATTTGATTCACCCCTCCACTTT	CASSELGGGFDSPLHF
TRBJ2-3	NA	NA	TRBV7-2	TGTGCCAGCAGCTTCGTGGGAGCGGATACGCAGTATTTT	CASSFVGADTQYF
TRBJ1-2	few	NA	TRBV11-2	TGTGCCAGCAGCTTAGCCCTCCGGGACAACTATGGCTACACCTTC	CASSLALRDNYGYTF
TRBJ1-2	few	NA	TRBV4-3	TGCGCCAGCAGCCAAGAGAGCGGCGCCCGCTATGGCTACACCTTC	CASSQESGARYGYTF
TRBJ2-7	NA	NA	TRBV7-2	TGTGCCAGCAGCTTAGGGACAGCGTCCTACGAGCAGTACTTC	CASSLGTASYEQYF
TRBJ2-1	few	NA	TRBV29-1	TGCAGCGTTGTTCATCCCAATGAGCAGTTCTTC	CSVVHPNEQFF
TRBJ2-3	NA	TRBD2	TRBV18	TGTGCCAGCTCACCACCGGGACTAGCGGGGTACACAGATACGCAGTATTTT	CASSPPGLAGYTDTQYF
TRBJ1-2	NA	NA	TRBV4-3	TGCGCCAGCAGCCAAGATCAGGGGACGAGCTATGGCTACACCTTC	CASSQDQGTSYGYTF
TRBJ1-5	few	NA	TRBV29-1	TGCAGCGCCACACGGGGGGACAATCAGCCCCAGCATTTT	CSATRGDNQPQHF
TRBJ2-5	NA	NA	TRBV28	TGTGCCAGCATTCAGGGAGGCGGATTATGGGCCCAAGAGACCCAGTACTTC	CASIQGGGLWAQETQYF
TRBJ1-2	few	NA	TRBV7-2	TGTGCCAGCAGCACCGTCCTCTATGGCTACACCTTC	CASSTVLYGYTF
TRBJ1-1	NA	TRBD1	TRBV19	TGTGCCAGTAGCGGACAGGGGGCCCCTGAAGCTTTCTTT	CASSGQGAPEAFF
TRBJ1-4	NA	NA	TRBV7-6	TGTGCCAGCAGACCGTCAACTAATGAAAAACTGTTTTTT	CASRPSTNEKLFF
TRBJ2-7	few	NA	TRBV28	TGTGCCAGCAGGTCCACAGTGGTTGCCTACGAGCAGTACTTC	CASRSTVVAYEQYF
TRBJ1-3	few	NA	TRBV19	TGTGCCAGTGGATCGAGGAGGATTGGAAACACCATATATTTT	CASGSRRIGNTIYF
TRBJ2-7	NA	NA	TRBV15	TGTGCCACCAGCAGACAGACCTCCGTATACGAGCAGTACTTC	CATSRQTSVYEQYF
TRBJ1-1	few	TRBD1	TRBV29-1	TGCAGCGTTACAGGGGCGCTGAACACTGAAGCTTTCTTT	CSVTGALNTEAFF
TRBJ1-5	few	NA	TRBV6-5	TGTGCCAGCAGTTACTCTGCGGATCAGCCCCAGCATTTT	CASSYSADQPQHF
TRBJ1-2	few	TRBD1	TRBV2	TGTGCCAGCAGCCCGACAGGGGCCGTTAGCTACACCTTC	CASSPTGAVSYTF
TRBJ2-2	few	TRBD2	TRBV5-1	TGCGCCAGCAGAGATCCGGGACTAGCGGGGACCGGGGAGCTGTTTTTT	CASRDPGLAGTGELFF
TRBJ2-7	NA	NA	TRBV6-6	TGTGCCAGCAGTTCCGCACAGAGCTCCTACGAGCAGTACTTC	CASSSAQSSYEQYF
TRBJ2-1	NA	TRBD2	TRBV11-2	TGTGCCAGCAGCAGACTAGCGGGGGGGCGCAATGAGCAGTTCTTC	CASSRLAGGRNEQFF
TRBJ2-6	few	NA	TRBV14	TGTGCCAGCAGCCAAGCCGGAGAGCCTGGGGCCAACGTCCTGACTTTC	CASSQAGEPGANVLTF
TRBJ1-1	few	NA	TRBV5-7	TGTGCCAGCAGCTCGACGTACGGGGACACTGAAGCTTTCTTT	CASSSTYGDTEAFF
TRBJ2-1	NA	TRBD2	TRBV5-4	TGTGCCAGCAGCTCGGGACTAGCGTGGAATGAGCAGTTCTTC	CASSSGLAWNEQFF
TRBJ1-2	NA	NA	TRBV28	TGTGCCAGCAGTTTAGCTAACTATGGCTACACCTTC	CASSLANYGYTF
TRBJ1-1	few	TRBD1	TRBV25-1	TGTGCCAGCAGTGGAGTCGGACAGGGTGAGGCTTTCTTT	CASSGVGQGEAFF
TRBJ2-1	few	NA	TRBV14	TGTGCCAGCAGCTATCGGCAGGGGACTACCTACAATGAGCAGTTCTTC	CASSYRQGTTYNEQFF
TRBJ1-5	once	NA	TRBV15	TGTGCCACCGGGGGGGTCCACCTGGGACGTAGTCAGCCCCAGCATTTT	CATGGVHLGRSQPQHF
TRBJ1-2	few	NA	TRBV2	TGTGCCAGCAGGGGTAAACAGGGTTTTTACGGTGGCTACACCTTC	CASRGKQGFYGGYTF
TRBJ2-2	NA	NA	TRBV9	TGTGCCAGCAGCGTAGGCGTACAGAACACCGGGGAGCTGTTTTTT	CASSVGVQNTGELFF
TRBJ2-3	NA	NA	TRBV5-1	TGCGCCAGCAGCTTCAATGGAGATACGCAGTATTTT	CASSFNGDTQYF
TRBJ1-2	NA	TRBD1	TRBV25-1	TGTGCCAGCAGACCCACGGACAGGGGAGAAGCTGTAGGTGGCTACACCTTC	CASRPTDRGEAVGGYTF
TRBJ1-3	NA	NA	TRBV9	TGTGCCAGCAGCGTAGGAGGGATATTCTCTGGAAACACCATATATTTT	CASSVGGIFSGNTIYF
TRBJ1-5	NA	TRBD1	TRBV7-9	TGTGCCAGCAGTCCTGGGACAGGGTTAAGCAATCAGCCCCAGCATTTT	CASSPGTGLSNQPQHF
TRBJ2-1	NA	NA	TRBV9	TGTGCCAGCAGCGGACCCGGGACGACTTCCTTTGATGAGCAGTTCTTC	CASSGPGTTSFDEQFF
TRBJ1-1	NA	TRBD1	TRBV6-4	TGTGCCAGCAGCCCCGGGACAGAGAACACTGAAGCTTTCTTT	CASSPGTENTEAFF
TRBJ2-7	few	NA	TRBV7-2	TGTGCCAGCAGCCAAGGACCTTTCTCCTACGAGCAGTACTTC	CASSQGPFSYEQYF
TRBJ2-7	few	NA	TRBV30	TGTGCCTGGCACCCGGGACAAGACTACGAGCAGTACTTC	CAWHPGQDYEQYF
TRBJ1-4	NA	TRBD1	TRBV2	TGTGCCAGCAGTGTGGGACAGGGGCGTGAAAAACTGTTTTTT	CASSVGQGREKLFF
TRBJ1-2	few	NA	TRBV29-1	TGCAGCGTTGAAGGCATGGTAGATGGCTACACCTTC	CSVEGMVDGYTF
TRBJ1-2	NA	TRBD1	TRBV7-2	TGTGCCAGCAGCTTTCTTTCAGGACAGGAGAACTATGGCTACACCTTC	CASSFLSGQENYGYTF